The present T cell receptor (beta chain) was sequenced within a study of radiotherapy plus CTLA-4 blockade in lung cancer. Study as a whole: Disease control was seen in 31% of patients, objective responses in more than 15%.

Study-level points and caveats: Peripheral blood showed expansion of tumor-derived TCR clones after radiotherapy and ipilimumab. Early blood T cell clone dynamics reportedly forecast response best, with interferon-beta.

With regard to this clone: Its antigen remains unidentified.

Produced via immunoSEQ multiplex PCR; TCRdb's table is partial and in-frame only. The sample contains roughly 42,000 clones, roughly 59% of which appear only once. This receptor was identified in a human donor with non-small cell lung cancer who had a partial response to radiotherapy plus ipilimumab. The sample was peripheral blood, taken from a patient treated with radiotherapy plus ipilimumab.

The CDR3 DNA follows: TGCGCCAGCAGCCACGGTGAGGGGGGGAGCATCCACAATGAGCAGTTCTTC. This sequence encodes CASSHGEGGSIHNEQFF. This rearrangement joins TRBV4-1 to TRBJ2-1, with D perhaps TRBD2 (7 bases). CDR1 and CDR2 (germline): MGHRA, YSYEKL. This CDR3 has 17 residues. V was pared by 3 bases and J by 5 bases, with 20 bases between.